This TCR beta chain was captured by sequencing in a study of CD8+ T cells in alopecia areata (dated by TCRdb to 2017 to 2018). Regarding the complete study: The treated patients took part in an open-label pilot trial in which moderate-to-severe alopecia areata was treated with oral tofacitinib at 5 to 10 mg twice daily. Tofacitinib was given for 6 to 18 months, followed by 6 months of follow-up off drug to assess delayed response and recurrence. For the treated patients, the SALT score, which quantifies what percentage of scalp surface area is affected, served as the measure of disease severity. To study T cell clonal expansion in alopecia areata, the researchers applied high-throughput TCRbeta sequencing to both the C3H/HeJ mouse model and human patients. In humans, TCRbeta sequencing was performed on scalp tissue and on sorted CD4+ and CD8+ peripheral blood T cells from healthy controls and from patients with patchy or totalis/universalis alopecia areata. Biopsies were taken from tofacitinib-treated patients at baseline and again at 4 and 24 weeks into treatment, and several of those patients also had a later scalp biopsy. Scalp clonality was compared among normal scalp (n=4), patchy alopecia areata scalp (n=8), and alopecia totalis/universalis scalp (n=8). RNA was extracted with the PAXgene miRNA kit for fixed scalp, the miRNeasy kit for PBMCs, and the RNeasy kit for mouse skin. Amplification of TCRbeta CDR3 regions was done by immunoSEQ multiplex PCR using 35 Vbeta forward primers and 13 Jbeta reverse primers. Broader findings and caveats from the paper: Unlike mouse skin, which is dominated by gammadelta T cells, normal human skin has resident alphabeta T cells that are also sequenced, and this complicates analysis of the scalp TCR repertoire. Compared with normal scalp, lesional scalp, particularly in alopecia totalis/universalis, had higher clonality and more expanded CD8+ clones, which suggests antigenic drive. Shared TCR sequences between patients were less evident than in mice, which may be partly attributable to HLA diversity in the patient population. Tofacitinib significantly decreased scalp clonality and the number of expanded CD8+ clones among the top 100 scalp clones. Because the treated cohort was small and had just a single nonresponder, larger studies are needed to establish links between baseline CD8+ expansion and response. During tofacitinib treatment, many expanded lesional clones remained in scalp and blood, and this persistence may partly explain relapse after treatment is stopped.

The germline V gene specifies SGHAT as CDR1 and FQNNGV as CDR2. The CDR3 holds 15 amino acids from the cysteine to the phenylalanine. This entry keeps only the CDR3 DNA: 45 bases, framed from base 1. Trimming takes 5 bases off V and 4 bases off J; junction bases not matched to a gene: 6. The library was obtained by the immunoSEQ multiplex PCR assay. RNA was extracted from all samples and reverse transcribed into cDNA, which served as template for TCR sequencing. First-strand cDNA was synthesized with SuperScript III using a 2:1 mix of oligo-dT and random hexamers. A synthetic immune receptor repertoire was used to gauge amplification bias, and whatever bias remained was removed computationally. The published analysis was carried out like this. Raw reads were preprocessed to remove errors, and CDR3 was defined by IMGT conventions from the conserved cysteine to phenylalanine. To get clonality, Shannon entropy was normalized by log2 of the number of productive unique TCRs and the result was subtracted from 1. Whether scalp clones were CD4 or CD8 was inferred by matching scalp TCRbeta sequences against CD4 and CD8 repertoires sorted from blood. TCRdb obtained this table from immuneACCESS and retained in-frame rearrangements with V and J assigned. These tables miss some clones; where compared with another copy, unresolved V genes account for less than half of the shortfall, and the remainder is unexplained. That table furnishes V, J and clone size, whereas the DNA furnished D and trimming. The table for this sample lists about 210,000 clones; over 60% of them were counted only once. The ten largest clones capture more than 1% of the sample.

Of note for this clone: No antigen is known for it. No base qualities exist here, and no much larger clone lies one base off it.

The treatment or condition tag for this specimen amounts to: oral pan-JAK inhibitor, 5-10 mg twice daily. Lesional scalp punch biopsies and peripheral blood were collected from alopecia areata patients. PBMCs were isolated by density centrifugation and stained for CD3, CD4 and CD8, and CD4+ and CD8+ T cells were sorted on a FACSAria. The sequencing here drew on CD4+ T cells sorted from blood, taken at approximately week 45, from a patient treated with tofacitinib. The V and J genes are TRBV11-2 and TRBJ2-1; 9 junctional bases match TRBD1. The TCR sequence derives from a human donor with alopecia areata. For the CDR3, the sequence is CASSPQGTGYNEQFF. The bases read TGTGCCAGCAGCCCCCAAGGGACAGGGTACAATGAGCAGTTCTTC.